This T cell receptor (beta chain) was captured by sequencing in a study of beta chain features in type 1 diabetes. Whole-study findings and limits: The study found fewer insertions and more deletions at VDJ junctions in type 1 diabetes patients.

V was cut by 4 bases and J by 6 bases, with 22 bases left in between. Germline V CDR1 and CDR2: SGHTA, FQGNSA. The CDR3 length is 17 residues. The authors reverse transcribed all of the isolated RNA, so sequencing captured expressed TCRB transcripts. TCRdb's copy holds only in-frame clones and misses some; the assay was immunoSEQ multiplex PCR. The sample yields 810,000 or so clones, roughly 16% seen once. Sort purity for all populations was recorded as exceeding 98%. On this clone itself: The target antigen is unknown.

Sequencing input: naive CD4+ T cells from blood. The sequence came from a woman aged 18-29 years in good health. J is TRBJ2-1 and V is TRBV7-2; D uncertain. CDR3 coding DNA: TGTGCCAGCAGCTCCCCTGGGAAGCGCCTATTCAGCAATGAGCAGTTCTTC. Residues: CASSSPGKRLFSNEQFF.